The sequence of this T cell receptor beta chain was determined in a study of T cell responses to AZD1222 COVID-19 vaccine. Whole-study findings and limits: Donors, mostly white British, included more females; clonal diversity was possibly underestimated. Of the AZD1222 recipients, only five to seven were seropositive at baseline.

Germline CDR1 reads MDHEN; CDR2 reads SYDVKM. The CDR3 is made up of 10 amino acids. Trimming stripped 4 bases from V and 9 bases from J, with 4 bases between. Repertoires were generated with immunoSEQ multiplex PCR, while TCRdb's copy carries only in-frame clones and drops some. The sample includes some 100,000 clones, approximately 87% of them seen just once. As for this clone: Its antigen is still unknown.

This specimen was peripheral blood, taken 28 days after the second AZD1222 dose. The sequence came from an adult who received the AZD1222 COVID-19 vaccine. The chain couples TRBV28 to TRBJ2-1, with D uncertain. CDR3 DNA: TGTGCCAGCAGTTCGGTTGAGCAGTTCTTC. Protein: CASSSVEQFF.